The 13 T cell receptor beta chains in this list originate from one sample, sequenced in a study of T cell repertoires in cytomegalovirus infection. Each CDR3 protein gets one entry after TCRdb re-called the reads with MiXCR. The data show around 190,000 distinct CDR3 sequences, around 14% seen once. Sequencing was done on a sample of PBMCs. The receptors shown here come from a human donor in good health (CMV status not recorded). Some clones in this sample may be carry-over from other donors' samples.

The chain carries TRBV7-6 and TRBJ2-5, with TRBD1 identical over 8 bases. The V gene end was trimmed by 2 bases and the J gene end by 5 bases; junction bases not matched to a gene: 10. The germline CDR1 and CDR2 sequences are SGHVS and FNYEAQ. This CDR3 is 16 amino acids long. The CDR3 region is CASSLFPDRGTETQYF. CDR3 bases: TGTGCCAGCAGCTTATTTCCCGACAGGGGTACGGAGACCCAGTACTTC.

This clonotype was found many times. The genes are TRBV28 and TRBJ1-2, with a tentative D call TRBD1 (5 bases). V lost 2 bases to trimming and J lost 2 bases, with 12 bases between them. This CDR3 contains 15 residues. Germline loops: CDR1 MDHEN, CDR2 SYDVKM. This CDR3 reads CASSLRGRGNYGYTF. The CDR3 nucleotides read TGTGCCAGCAGTTTACGGGGAAGGGGAAACTATGGCTACACCTTC.

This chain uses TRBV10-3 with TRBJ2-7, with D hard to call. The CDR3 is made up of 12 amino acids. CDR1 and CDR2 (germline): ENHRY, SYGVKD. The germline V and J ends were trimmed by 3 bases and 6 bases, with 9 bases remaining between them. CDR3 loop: CAISEDWREQYF. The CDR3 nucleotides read TGTGCCATCAGTGAAGACTGGCGCGAGCAGTACTTC.

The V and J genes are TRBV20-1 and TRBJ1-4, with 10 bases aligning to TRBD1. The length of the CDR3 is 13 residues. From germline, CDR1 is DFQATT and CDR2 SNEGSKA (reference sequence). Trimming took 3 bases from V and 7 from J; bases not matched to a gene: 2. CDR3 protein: CSARGQGSEKLFF. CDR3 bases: TGCAGTGCTAGGGGACAGGGGAGTGAAAAACTGTTTTTT.

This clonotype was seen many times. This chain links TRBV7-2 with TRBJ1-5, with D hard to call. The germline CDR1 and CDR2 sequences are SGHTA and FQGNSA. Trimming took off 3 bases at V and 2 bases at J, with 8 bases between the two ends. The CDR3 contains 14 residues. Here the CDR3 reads CASSFSQGNQPQHF. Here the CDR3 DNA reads TGTGCCAGCAGCTTTTCCCAGGGCAATCAGCCCCAGCATTTT.

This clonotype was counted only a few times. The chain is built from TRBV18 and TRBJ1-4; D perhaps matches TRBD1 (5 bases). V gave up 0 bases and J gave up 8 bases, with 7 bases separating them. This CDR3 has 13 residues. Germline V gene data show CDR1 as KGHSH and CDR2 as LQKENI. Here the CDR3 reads CASSPPQGEKLFF. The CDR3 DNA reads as TGTGCCAGCTCACCACCCCAGGGAGAAAAACTGTTTTTT.

CDR3: CSVEVRGQENEQFF. CDR3 coding DNA: TGCAGCGTTGAAGTACGGGGTCAGGAAAATGAGCAGTTCTTC. The chain carries TRBV29-1 and TRBJ2-1, with D perhaps TRBD2 (5 bases). In germline, CDR1 is SQVTM, CDR2 ANQGSEA. The CDR3 is made up of 14 amino acids. The V gene lost 1 base and the J gene lost 7 bases, with 14 bases spanning the gap.

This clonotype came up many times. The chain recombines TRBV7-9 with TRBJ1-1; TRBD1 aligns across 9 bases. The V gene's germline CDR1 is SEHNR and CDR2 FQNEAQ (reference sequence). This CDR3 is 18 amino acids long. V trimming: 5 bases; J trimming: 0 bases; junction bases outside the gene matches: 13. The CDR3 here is CASSAPGQGIKMNTEAFF. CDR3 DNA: TGTGCCAGCAGCGCCCCCGGACAGGGGATCAAAATGAACACTGAAGCTTTCTTT.

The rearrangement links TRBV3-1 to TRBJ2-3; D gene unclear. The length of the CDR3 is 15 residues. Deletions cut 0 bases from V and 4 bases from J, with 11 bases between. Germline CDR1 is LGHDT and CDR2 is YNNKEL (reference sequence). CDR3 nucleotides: TGTGCCAGCAGCCAAGATCGGAAGGAAGCAGATACGCAGTATTTT. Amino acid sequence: CASSQDRKEADTQYF.

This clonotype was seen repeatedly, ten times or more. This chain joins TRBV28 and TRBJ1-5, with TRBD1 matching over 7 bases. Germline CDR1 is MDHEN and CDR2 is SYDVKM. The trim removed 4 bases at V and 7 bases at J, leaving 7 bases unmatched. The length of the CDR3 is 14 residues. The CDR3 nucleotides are TGTGCCAGCAGTTGGGGGACAGAAGTCCAGCCCCAGCATTTT. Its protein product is CASSWGTEVQPQHF.

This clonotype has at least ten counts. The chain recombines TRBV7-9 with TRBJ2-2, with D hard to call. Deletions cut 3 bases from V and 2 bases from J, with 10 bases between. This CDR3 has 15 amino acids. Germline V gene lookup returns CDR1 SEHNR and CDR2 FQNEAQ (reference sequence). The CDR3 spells CASSFAASNTGELFF. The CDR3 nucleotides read TGTGCCAGCAGCTTTGCGGCCTCAAACACCGGGGAGCTGTTTTTT.

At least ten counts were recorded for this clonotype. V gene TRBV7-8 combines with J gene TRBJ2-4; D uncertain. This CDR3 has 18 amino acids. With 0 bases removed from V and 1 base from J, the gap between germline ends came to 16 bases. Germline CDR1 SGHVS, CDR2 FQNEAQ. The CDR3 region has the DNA TGTGCCAGCAGCTTAGCGCACGGCATGACATTCGCCAAAAACATTCAGTACTTC. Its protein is CASSLAHGMTFAKNIQYF.

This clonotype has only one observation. The CDR3 reads CASSPNPGGRDTQYF. For the CDR3, the DNA is TGTGCCAGCAGCCCGAACCCGGGGGGGAGAGATACGCAGTATTTT. The rearrangement uses TRBV11-2 and TRBJ2-3; TRBD2 matches 8 bases. With V trimmed by 5 bases and J by 5 bases, 9 bases remained unmatched. This CDR3 comprises 15 residues. From germline, CDR1 is SGHAT and CDR2 FQNNGV.